This entry lists 13 T cell receptor beta chains sequenced from one sample in a study of control samples from healthy donors and cancer patients. The method was immunoSEQ multiplex PCR; TCRdb's version includes in-frame clones alone and lacks a portion of them. The profile shows about 250,000 clones, over 75% of them singletons. What was sequenced was PBMCs. These receptors were collected from a woman aged 55 to 70 with lung cancer.

The chain combines TRBV9 with TRBJ2-2, with 11 bases lining up with TRBD2. Germline V gene data show CDR1 as SGDLS and CDR2 as YYNGEE. The V segment lost 0 bases and the J segment 4 bases; nucleotides outside the gene matches: 8. This CDR3 contains 18 residues. The CDR3 spells CASSVGTSGSLSTGELFF. CDR3 DNA: TGTGCCAGCAGCGTAGGCACTAGCGGGAGCCTTAGCACCGGGGAGCTGTTTTTT. Looking up the rest from reference TRBV9 and TRBJ2-2 gives the full variable domain: DSGVTQTPKHLITATGQRVTLRCSPRSGDLSVYWYQQSLDQGLQFLIQYYNGEERAKGNILERFSAQQFPDLHSELNLSSLELGDSALYFCASSVGTSGSLSTGELFFGEGSRLTVL.

This chain uses TRBV4-1 with TRBJ1-2; D is ambiguous. Trimming left V 0 bases short and J 3 bases short, with 14 bases between. The CDR3 loop spans 16 amino acids. CDR1 and CDR2 from the germline V gene are MGHRA and YSYEKL. The CDR3 here is CASSQDRKGSDYGYTF. CDR3 nucleotides: TGCGCCAGCAGCCAAGATCGGAAGGGTTCGGACTATGGCTACACCTTC.

The table lists this clone with a count of one. The rearrangement links TRBV7-9 to TRBJ1-1, with a tentative D call TRBD1 (5 bases). Trimming removed 5 bases from V and 4 bases from J, with 14 bases in between. The CDR3 sequence is 14 residues long. Germline-derived CDR1 and CDR2 are SEHNR and FQNEAQ (reference sequence). As DNA, the CDR3 is TGTGCCAGCAGCCCCGGGGGGTTCGCCACTGAAGCTTTCTTT. Translated: CASSPGGFATEAFF.

The V call is TRBV18, the J call TRBJ1-1; 9 bases line up with TRBD1. The germline CDR1 and CDR2 sequences are KGHSH and LQKENI. The V segment lost 3 bases and the J segment 3 bases; nucleotides outside the gene matches: 11. This CDR3 has 17 residues. The CDR3 DNA sequence: TGTGCCAGCTCACCTTGGGCCACAGGGGGCTCGGACACTGAAGCTTTCTTT. Amino acids: CASSPWATGGSDTEAFF.

This clone was counted between two and nine times. The chain couples TRBV10-3 to TRBJ1-6; 9 bases fit TRBD1. Trimming took 3 bases from V and 7 from J; bases not matched to a gene: 10. CDR1 is ENHRY and CDR2 is SYGVKD in the germline V gene. The CDR3 consists of 17 residues. The CDR3 here is CAISERTGASQNSPLHF. CDR3 DNA: TGTGCCATCAGTGAAAGGACAGGGGCGTCACAGAATTCACCCCTCCACTTT.

The genes are TRBV5-6 and TRBJ1-1, with TRBD1 as a possible D gene (6 bases). V was pared by 4 bases and J by 6 bases, with 13 bases between. The CDR3 spans 13 residues. Per the germline V gene, CDR1 is SGHDT and CDR2 is YYEEEE. The CDR3 DNA follows: TGTGCCAGCAGCCAGGGGACCTGGTCTGAAGCTTTCTTT. Translation: CASSQGTWSEAFF.

The chain uses TRBV11-2 and TRBJ2-3; 12 bases are a match to TRBD2. The CDR3 is 15 amino acids. V shed 4 bases, J shed 7 bases, and the junction held 6 bases outside the gene matches. The germline V gene encodes CDR1 SGHAT and CDR2 FQNNGV. Here the CDR3 DNA reads TGTGCCAGCAGCTGGACTAGCGGGGACGTAAATACGCAGTATTTT. This translates into CASSWTSGDVNTQYF.

V usage is TRBV7-3 and J usage is TRBJ2-1; D is ambiguous. Deletions cut 3 bases from V and 6 bases from J, with 9 bases between. This CDR3 is 13 amino acids long. Germline V gene data show CDR1 as SGHTA and CDR2 as FQGTGA. CDR3 region: CASSLGRSNEQFF. CDR3 nucleotides: TGTGCCAGCAGCTTGGGCCGTTCCAATGAGCAGTTCTTC.

This clone was observed a few times. The chain carries TRBV19 and TRBJ1-5; no definite D call. Germline CDR1 LNHDA, CDR2 SQIVND (reference sequence). Trimming shortened V by 1 base and J by 1 base, and 8 bases separated the two germline ends. CDR3 length: 15 amino acids. DNA for the CDR3: TGTGCCAGTAGTATAGGAGGTTGGAGCAATCAGCCCCAGCATTTT. It yields the protein CASSIGGWSNQPQHF.

The chain uses TRBV6-5 and TRBJ2-7; TRBD1 matches at 7 bases. Per germline, CDR1 MNHEY and CDR2 SVGAGI. This CDR3 comprises 13 residues. Unmatched junction bases numbered 3, after V lost 6 bases and J lost 1 base. This CDR3 reads CASRMTGSYEQYF. The CDR3 DNA reads as TGTGCCAGCAGGATGACAGGGTCCTACGAGCAGTACTTC.

The V call is TRBV30, the J call TRBJ2-1; 8 bases match TRBD2. Unmatched junction bases numbered 3, after V lost 2 bases and J lost 3 bases. Per germline, CDR1 GTSNPN and CDR2 SVGIG (reference sequence). This CDR3 has 14 amino acids. CDR3 coding DNA: TGTGCCTGGAGTAGCGGGAGTGGCTACAATGAGCAGTTCTTC. Its translation is CAWSSGSGYNEQFF.

The chain joins TRBV18 to TRBJ1-4; tentative D call: TRBD1 (6 bases). From germline, CDR1 is KGHSH and CDR2 LQKENI. This CDR3 spans 15 amino acids. The ends were cut back, 4 bases at V and 0 bases at J, with 9 bases in the middle. The CDR3 DNA follows: TGTGCCAGCTCACTACAGGGTACAACTAATGAAAAACTGTTTTTT. Its protein is CASSLQGTTNEKLFF.

The rearrangement joins TRBV3-1 (or the pseudogene TRBV3-2) to TRBJ1-1, with 7 bases fitting TRBD1. The CDR3 runs to 15 residues. With V trimmed by 4 bases and J by 4 bases, 9 bases remained unmatched. The germline CDR1 and CDR2 sequences are LGHDT and YNNKEL (reference sequence). CDR3 loop: CASSRPRQGVTEAFF. The CDR3 DNA sequence: TGTGCCAGCAGCCGCCCCCGACAGGGTGTCACTGAAGCTTTCTTT.